A single sample gave rise to the 8 T cell receptor beta chains below, sequenced in a study of regulatory T cells in long-lasting Graves disease. The time point here: newly diagnosed GD, antithyroid drugs for less than 3 months. From RNA extracted from PBMCs, the TCR library was made. With iRepertoire HTBI primers and Arm-PCR of CDR3 regions, TCR beta libraries were built. TCRdb fed the multiplex PCR reads into MiXCR, producing one record per CDR3 protein. There are 350,000 to 400,000 distinct CDR3 sequences in the sample; 15% to 19% occur only once, and about 24% lies in the top ten. The specimen comprised peripheral blood mononuclear cells (PBMCs), sampled at new diagnosis, from a patient treated with antithyroid drugs. Receptors were obtained from a female donor with Graves disease.

This clonotype was recorded at least ten times. This chain joins TRBV7-6 and TRBJ2-7; weak D call: TRBD1 (6 bases). V was shortened by 5 bases and J by 3 bases, with 14 bases between the two germline ends. The CDR3 loop spans 14 amino acids. Germline values: CDR1 SGHVS, CDR2 FNYEAQ. DNA for the CDR3: TGTGCCAGCAGCCCCACGGACAGTAACTACGAGCAGTACTTC. Its translation: CASSPTDSNYEQYF. Full variable domain (remainder filled in from reference TRBV7-6 and TRBJ2-7): GAGVSQSPRYKVTKRGQDVALRCDPISGHVSLYWYRQALGQGPEFLTYFNYEAQQDKSGLPNDRFSAERPEGSISTLTIQRTEQRDSAMYRCASSPTDSNYEQYFGPGTRLTVT.

The DNA for the CDR3 is TGTGCCAGCAGCTTAGTAGTTCATTGGGGCCCAGATACGCAGTATTTT. This translates into CASSLVVHWGPDTQYF. J is TRBJ2-3 and V is TRBV7-9; tentatively, D is TRBD1 (5 bases). CDR1 and CDR2 (germline): SEHNR, FQNEAQ (reference sequence). The CDR3 totals 16 residues. Trimming left V 1 base short and J 4 bases short, with 15 bases between. Using reference TRBV7-9 and TRBJ2-3 for the parts outside the CDR3, the full variable domain is DTGVSQNPRHKITKRGQNVTFRCDPISEHNRLYWYRQTLGQGPEFLTYFQNEAQLEKSRLLSDRFSAERPKGSFSTLEIQRTEQGDSAMYLCASSLVVHWGPDTQYFGPGTRLTVL.

This clonotype has at least ten counts. The chain uses TRBV2 and TRBJ1-5; possible D gene TRBD1, 5 bases. Trimming shortened V by 4 bases and J by 1 base, and 20 bases separated the two germline ends. The CDR3 has 18 residues. CDR1 is SNHLY, CDR2 FYNNEI, per germline. The CDR3 DNA sequence: TGTGCCAGCAGTGTCGGCAGGGTAGGGGTTAGGAGCAATCAGCCCCAGCATTTT. Translated: CASSVGRVGVRSNQPQHF. Drawing the rest from reference TRBV2 and TRBJ1-5, the complete variable domain is EPEVTQTPSHQVTQMGQEVILRCVPISNHLYFYWYRQILGQKVEFLVSFYNNEISEKSEIFDDQFSVERPDGSNFTLKIRSTKLEDSAMYFCASSVGRVGVRSNQPQHFGDGTRLSIL.

A note on this clonotype: This may stem from a read error, because a much larger clone lies one nucleotide away. The chain recombines TRBV4-1 with TRBJ2-1; 7 bases are shared with TRBD2. Trimming cost V 4 bases and J 10 bases; bases outside gene matches: 7. Germline V gene sequence: CDR1 MGHRA, CDR2 YSYEKL. This CDR3 region has 13 residues. The CDR3 sequence: CASSRGGDYEQFF. The CDR3 DNA is TGCGCCAGCAGCCGGGGGGGGGACTACGAGCAGTTCTTC.

This chain's CDR3 is CASSLTGQHEQYF. CDR3 in DNA: TGTGCCAGCAGTCTGACAGGTCAACACGAGCAGTACTTC. V is TRBV6-2 or TRBV6-3 and J is TRBJ2-7; TRBD1 might be the D (6 bases). Between the trimmed V and J ends, which lost 5 bases and 5 bases, there was a span of 13 bases. The CDR3 has 13 residues. Germline CDR1 MNHEY, CDR2 SVGEGT.

Regarding this clonotype: A single base separates this from a much larger clone, so it may be a read error. The DNA for the CDR3 is TGTGCCAGCAGCCGTCGACTAGCGGGAGTCCACGAGCAGTTCTTC. The encoded protein is CASSRRLAGVHEQFF. The chain is built from TRBV28 and TRBJ2-1, with 12 bases aligning to TRBD2. The CDR3 is made up of 15 amino acids. The trim removed 6 bases at V and 10 bases at J, leaving 10 bases unmatched. The germline gives CDR1 MDHEN, CDR2 SYDVKM. The full variable domain, with the rest looked up from reference TRBV28 and TRBJ2-1, is DVKVTQSSRYLVKRTGEKVFLECVQDMDHENMFWYRQDPGLGLRLIYFSYDVKMKEKGDIPEGYSVSREKKERFSLILESASTNQTSMYLCASSRRLAGVHEQFFGPGTRLTVL.

Of note for this clonotype: This may be a read error, as it is one base from a much larger clone. This sequence joins TRBV3-1 and TRBJ2-4; the match to TRBD1 covers 7 bases. This CDR3 is 16 amino acids long. The junction had 9 bases not matched to a gene; V was cut back by 4 bases and J by 3 bases. Germline V gives CDR1 LGHDT, CDR2 YNNKEL (reference sequence). CDR3 sequence (DNA): TGTGCCAGCAGCCGATTTTTCCGGGACAGCAAAAACATTCAGTACTTC. Amino acid sequence: CASSRFFRDSKNIQYF.

This chain uses TRBV24-1 with TRBJ2-1, with D unclear. V gave up 3 bases and J gave up 5 bases, with 4 bases separating them. Germline CDR1 reads KGHDR; CDR2 reads SFDVKD. CDR3 length: 12 amino acids. In DNA, the CDR3 is TGTGCCACCAGTGATCGGGACAATGAGCAGTTCTTC. Its translation is CATSDRDNEQFF.